Following are 6 T cell receptor beta chains from one sample sequenced in a study of blood T cell repertoires in COVID-19. The repertoire was sequenced with immunoSEQ multiplex PCR; TCRdb's copy has only in-frame clones and lacks some. The table has roughly 100,000 clones, over 70% seen once. Sequenced material: peripheral blood. Source of these receptors: a human donor in a cohort sampled during active or convalescent COVID-19.

V is TRBV19 and J is TRBJ2-2; TRBD2 matches 13 bases. Losses at the gene ends were 6 bases for V and 2 bases for J; bases not matched to a gene: 6. The CDR3 extends over 17 amino acids. Germline assignment: CDR1 LNHDA and CDR2 SQIVND (reference sequence). CDR3 protein: CASRPRTSGGNTGELFF. CDR3 nucleotides: TGTGCCAGTAGACCCCGGACTAGCGGGGGAAACACCGGGGAGCTGTTTTTT.

The chain links TRBV4-1 to TRBJ2-5; TRBD2 might be the D (6 bases). V lost 3 bases and J 3 bases, leaving 8 bases between the germline ends. This CDR3 contains 13 residues. Per germline, CDR1 MGHRA and CDR2 YSYEKL. In DNA, the CDR3 is TGCGCCAGCAGCCAGTGGAGGGAAGAGACCCAGTACTTC. It encodes CASSQWREETQYF.

Regarding this clone: Its ends do not fully match the called genes, so a read error is possible. This chain links TRBV6-2 or TRBV6-3 with TRBJ2-7, with D unclear. Germline CDR1 reads MNHEY; CDR2 reads SVGEGT. This CDR3 comprises 12 residues. CDR3 loop: CASRYSSYEQYF. The CDR3, as DNA: TGTGCCAGCAGATACTCGTCTTACGAGCAGTACTTC.

This rearrangement joins TRBV7-3 to TRBJ2-1, with D possibly matching TRBD1 (6 bases). Per germline, CDR1 SGHTA and CDR2 FQGTGA. With 5 bases removed from V and 10 bases from J, the gap between germline ends came to 15 bases. This CDR3 has 13 amino acids. The CDR3 sequence is CASSPGQKGEQFF. Here the CDR3 DNA reads TGTGCCAGCAGCCCAGGACAGAAAGGCGAGCAGTTCTTC. Complete variable domain (other parts from reference TRBV7-3 and TRBJ2-1): GAGVSQTPSNKVTEKGKYVELRCDPISGHTALYWYRQSLGQGPEFLIYFQGTGAADDSGLPNDRFFAVRPEGSVSTLKIQRTERGDSAVYLCASSPGQKGEQFFGPGTRLTVL.

The chain recombines TRBV7-6 with TRBJ1-4; D is possibly TRBD1 (6 bases). This CDR3 is built from 15 residues. Trimming stripped 0 bases from V and 10 bases from J, with 15 bases between. Germline CDR1 and CDR2: SGHVS and FNYEAQ. DNA of the CDR3: TGTGCCAGCAGCTTAGCGCGTGGGGGCGGGGGAAAACTGTTTTTT. This translates into CASSLARGGGGKLFF.

This chain links TRBV28 with TRBJ2-6, with 8 bases lining up with TRBD1. With 6 bases clipped from V and 6 bases from J, the junction kept 7 bases outside the gene matches. Germline lookup yields CDR1 MDHEN and CDR2 SYDVKM. This CDR3 region has 15 residues. The CDR3: CASSLQGGEANVLTF. The CDR3 DNA reads TGTGCCAGCAGCCTACAGGGGGGTGAGGCCAACGTCCTGACTTTC. Using reference TRBV28 and TRBJ2-6 for the parts outside the CDR3, the full variable domain is DVKVTQSSRYLVKRTGEKVFLECVQDMDHENMFWYRQDPGLGLRLIYFSYDVKMKEKGDIPEGYSVSREKKERFSLILESASTNQTSMYLCASSLQGGEANVLTFGAGSRLTVL.